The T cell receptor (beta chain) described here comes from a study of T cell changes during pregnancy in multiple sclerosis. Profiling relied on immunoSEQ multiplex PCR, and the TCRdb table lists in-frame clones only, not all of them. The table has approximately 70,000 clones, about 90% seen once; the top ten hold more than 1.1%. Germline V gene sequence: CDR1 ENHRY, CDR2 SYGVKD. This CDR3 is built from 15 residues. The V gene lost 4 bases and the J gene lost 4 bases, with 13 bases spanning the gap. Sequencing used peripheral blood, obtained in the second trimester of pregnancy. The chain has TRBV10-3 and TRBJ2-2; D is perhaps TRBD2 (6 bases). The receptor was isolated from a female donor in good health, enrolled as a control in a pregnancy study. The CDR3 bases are TGTGCCATCAGTGTGCGGGGAGCGGTCACCGGGGAGCTGTTTTTT. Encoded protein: CAISVRGAVTGELFF.